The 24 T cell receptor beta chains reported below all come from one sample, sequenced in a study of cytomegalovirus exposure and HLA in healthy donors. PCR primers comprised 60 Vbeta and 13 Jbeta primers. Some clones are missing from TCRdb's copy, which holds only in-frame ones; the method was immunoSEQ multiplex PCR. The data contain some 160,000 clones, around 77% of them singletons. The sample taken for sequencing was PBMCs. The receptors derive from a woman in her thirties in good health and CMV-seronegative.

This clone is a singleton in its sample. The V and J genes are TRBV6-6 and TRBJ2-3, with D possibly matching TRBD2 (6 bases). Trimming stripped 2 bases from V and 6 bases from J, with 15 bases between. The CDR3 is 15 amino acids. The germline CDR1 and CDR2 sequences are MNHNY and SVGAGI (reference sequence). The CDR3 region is CASSYRDSGLDTQYF. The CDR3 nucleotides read TGTGCCAGCAGTTACCGGGACTCGGGGTTGGATACGCAGTATTTT.

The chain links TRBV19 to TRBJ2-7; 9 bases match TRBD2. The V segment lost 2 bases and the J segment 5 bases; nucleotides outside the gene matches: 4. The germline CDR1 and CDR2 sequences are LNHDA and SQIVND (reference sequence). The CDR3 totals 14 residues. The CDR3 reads CASSINSGSNEQYF. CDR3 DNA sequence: TGTGCCAGTAGTATAAATAGCGGGAGCAACGAGCAGTACTTC.

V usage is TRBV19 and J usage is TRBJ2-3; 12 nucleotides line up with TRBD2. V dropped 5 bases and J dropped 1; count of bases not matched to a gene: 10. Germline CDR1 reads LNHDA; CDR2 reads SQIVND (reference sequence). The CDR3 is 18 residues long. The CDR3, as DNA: TGTGCCAGTAGTCCCCGTCAGACTAGCGGGGGAGGCACAGATACGCAGTATTTT. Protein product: CASSPRQTSGGGTDTQYF.

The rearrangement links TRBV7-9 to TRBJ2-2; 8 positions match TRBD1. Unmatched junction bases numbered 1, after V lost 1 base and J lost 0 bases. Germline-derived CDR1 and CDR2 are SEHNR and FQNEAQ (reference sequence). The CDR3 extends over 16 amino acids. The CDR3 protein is CASSLGTGTNTGELFF. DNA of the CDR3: TGTGCCAGCAGCTTAGGGACAGGGACGAACACCGGGGAGCTGTTTTTT.

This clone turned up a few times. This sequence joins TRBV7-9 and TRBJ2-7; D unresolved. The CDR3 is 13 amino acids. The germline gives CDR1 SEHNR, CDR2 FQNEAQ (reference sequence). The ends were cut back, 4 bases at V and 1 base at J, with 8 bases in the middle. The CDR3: CASSSGPSYEQYF. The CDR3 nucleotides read TGTGCCAGCAGCTCAGGTCCGTCCTACGAGCAGTACTTC.

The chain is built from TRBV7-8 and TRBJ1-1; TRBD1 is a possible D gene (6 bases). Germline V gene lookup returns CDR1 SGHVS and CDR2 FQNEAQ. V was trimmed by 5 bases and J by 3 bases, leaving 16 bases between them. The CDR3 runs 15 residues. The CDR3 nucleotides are TGTGCCAGCAGCCATCTTAGGGGGGGAGACACTGAAGCTTTCTTT. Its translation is CASSHLRGGDTEAFF. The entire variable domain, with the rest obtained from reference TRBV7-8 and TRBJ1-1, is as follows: GAGVSQSPRYKVAKRGQDVALRCDPISGHVSLFWYQQALGQGPEFLTYFQNEAQLDKSGLPSDRFFAERPEGSVSTLKIQRTQQEDSAVYLCASSHLRGGDTEAFFGQGTRLTVV.

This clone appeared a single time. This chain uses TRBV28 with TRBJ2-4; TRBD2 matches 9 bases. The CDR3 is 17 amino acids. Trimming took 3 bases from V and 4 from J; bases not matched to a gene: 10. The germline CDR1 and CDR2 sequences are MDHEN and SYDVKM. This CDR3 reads CASSLAGGGTSKNIQYF. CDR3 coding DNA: TGTGCCAGCAGTTTGGCGGGGGGGGGAACATCGAAAAACATTCAGTACTTC.

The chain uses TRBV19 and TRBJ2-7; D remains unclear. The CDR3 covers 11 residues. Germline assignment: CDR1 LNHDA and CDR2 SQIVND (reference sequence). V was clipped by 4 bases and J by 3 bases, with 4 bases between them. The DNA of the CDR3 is TGTGCCAGTAGTACATTCTACGAGCAGTACTTC. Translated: CASSTFYEQYF. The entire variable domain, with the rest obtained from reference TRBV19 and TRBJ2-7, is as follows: DGGITQSPKYLFRKEGQNVTLSCEQNLNHDAMYWYRQDPGQGLRLIYYSQIVNDFQKGDIAEGYSVSREKKESFPLTVTSAQKNPTAFYLCASSTFYEQYFGPGTRLTVT.

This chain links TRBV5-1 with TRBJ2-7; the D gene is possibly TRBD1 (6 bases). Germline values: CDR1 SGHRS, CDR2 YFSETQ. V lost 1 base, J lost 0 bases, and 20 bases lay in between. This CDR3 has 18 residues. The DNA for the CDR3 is TGCGCCAGCAGCTTGTCTGAAGGGGGTGGCAAGGGCTCCTACGAGCAGTACTTC. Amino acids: CASSLSEGGGKGSYEQYF.

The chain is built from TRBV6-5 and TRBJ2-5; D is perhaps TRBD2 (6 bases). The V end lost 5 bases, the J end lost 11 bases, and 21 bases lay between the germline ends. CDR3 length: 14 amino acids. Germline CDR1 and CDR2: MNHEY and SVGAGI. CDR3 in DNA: TGTGCCAGCAGTCCCCGGACTGGGCGGGGAGAGCAGTACTTC. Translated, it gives CASSPRTGRGEQYF.

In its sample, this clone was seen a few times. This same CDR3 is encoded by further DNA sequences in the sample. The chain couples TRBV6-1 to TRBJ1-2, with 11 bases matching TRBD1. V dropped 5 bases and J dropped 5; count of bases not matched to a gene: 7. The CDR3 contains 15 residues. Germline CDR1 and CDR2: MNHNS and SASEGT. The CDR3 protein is CASSIPGQGDYGYTF. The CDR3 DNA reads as TGTGCCAGCAGTATACCGGGACAGGGGGATTATGGCTACACCTTC.

The CDR3 loop is CASRRRESNQPQHF. The CDR3 nucleotides are TGTGCCAGCAGGCGGAGGGAGAGCAATCAGCCCCAGCATTTT. The J gene is TRBJ1-5, the V gene TRBV6-5; no reliable D call. Germline values: CDR1 MNHEY, CDR2 SVGAGI. The CDR3 sequence is 14 residues long. V was clipped by 6 bases and J by 1 base, with 10 bases between them.

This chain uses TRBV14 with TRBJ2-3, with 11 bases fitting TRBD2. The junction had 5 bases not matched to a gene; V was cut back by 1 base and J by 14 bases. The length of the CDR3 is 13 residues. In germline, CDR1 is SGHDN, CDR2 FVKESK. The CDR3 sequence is CASSQVTSGRRYF. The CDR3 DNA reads TGTGCCAGCAGCCAAGTTACTAGCGGGAGAAGGTATTTT.

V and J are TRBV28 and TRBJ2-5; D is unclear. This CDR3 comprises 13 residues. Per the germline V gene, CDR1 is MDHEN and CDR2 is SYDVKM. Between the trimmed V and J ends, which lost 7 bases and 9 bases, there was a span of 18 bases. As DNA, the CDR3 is TGTGCCAGCAACCGCAGGCAGGCATGGGCCCAGTACTTC. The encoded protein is CASNRRQAWAQYF.

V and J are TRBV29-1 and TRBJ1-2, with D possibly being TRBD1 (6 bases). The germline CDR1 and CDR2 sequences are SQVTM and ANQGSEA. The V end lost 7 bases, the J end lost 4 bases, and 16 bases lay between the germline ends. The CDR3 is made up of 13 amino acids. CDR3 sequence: CSARGAGLYGYTF. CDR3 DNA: TGCAGCGCCCGGGGGGCCGGCCTCTATGGCTACACCTTC. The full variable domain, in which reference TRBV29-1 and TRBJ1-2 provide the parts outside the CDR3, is SAVISQKPSRDICQRGTSLTIQCQVDSQVTMMFWYRQQPGQSLTLIATANQGSEATYESGFVIDKFPISRPNLTFSTLTVSNMSPEDSSIYLCSARGAGLYGYTFGSGTRLTVV.

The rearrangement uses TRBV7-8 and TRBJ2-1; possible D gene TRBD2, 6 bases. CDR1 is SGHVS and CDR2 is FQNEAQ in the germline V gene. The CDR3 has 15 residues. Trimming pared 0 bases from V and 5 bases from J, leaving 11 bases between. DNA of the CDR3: TGTGCCAGCAGCTTAGCGCTTCTAGCGAACAATGAGCAGTTCTTC. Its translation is CASSLALLANNEQFF.

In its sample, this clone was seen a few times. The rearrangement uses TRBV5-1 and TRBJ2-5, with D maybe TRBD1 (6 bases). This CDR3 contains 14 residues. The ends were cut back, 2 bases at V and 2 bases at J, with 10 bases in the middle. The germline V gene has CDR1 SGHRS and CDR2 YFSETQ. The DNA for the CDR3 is TGCGCCAGCAGCTTACAGGGTGAGCAAGAGACCCAGTACTTC. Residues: CASSLQGEQETQYF.

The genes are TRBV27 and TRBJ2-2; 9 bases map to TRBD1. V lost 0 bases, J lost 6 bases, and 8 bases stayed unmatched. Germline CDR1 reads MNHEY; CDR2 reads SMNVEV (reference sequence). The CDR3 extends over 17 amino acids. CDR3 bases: TGTGCCAGCAGTTTATCTCCCGGGACAGGGAAAGCCGGGGAGCTGTTTTTT. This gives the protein CASSLSPGTGKAGELFF.

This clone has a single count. This CDR3 reads CASSPTRDRDHNEQFF. The CDR3 DNA reads TGTGCCAGCTCACCAACGCGGGACAGGGACCACAATGAGCAGTTCTTC. The genes are TRBV18 and TRBJ2-1; TRBD1 matches 9 bases. V dropped 2 bases and J dropped 5; count of bases not matched to a gene: 7. This CDR3 is built from 16 residues. Germline CDR1 and CDR2: KGHSH and LQKENI.

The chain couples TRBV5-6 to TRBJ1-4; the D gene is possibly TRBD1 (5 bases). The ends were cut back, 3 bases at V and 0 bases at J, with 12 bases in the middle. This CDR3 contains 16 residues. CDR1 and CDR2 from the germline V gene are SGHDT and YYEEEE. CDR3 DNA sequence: TGTGCCAGCAGCTCGGGGGACGGAACAACTAATGAAAAACTGTTTTTT. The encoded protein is CASSSGDGTTNEKLFF.

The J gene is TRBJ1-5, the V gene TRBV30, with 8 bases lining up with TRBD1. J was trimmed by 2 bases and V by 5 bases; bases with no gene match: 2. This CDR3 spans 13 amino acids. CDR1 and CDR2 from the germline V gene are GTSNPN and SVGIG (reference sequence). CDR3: CAWSGGGNQPQHF. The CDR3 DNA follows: TGTGCCTGGTCAGGGGGCGGCAATCAGCCCCAGCATTTT.

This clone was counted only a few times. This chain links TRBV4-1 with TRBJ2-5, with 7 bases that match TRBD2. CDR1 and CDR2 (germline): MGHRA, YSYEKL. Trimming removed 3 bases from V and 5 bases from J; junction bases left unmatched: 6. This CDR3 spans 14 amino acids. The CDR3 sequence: CASSQRRGGETQYF. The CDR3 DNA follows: TGCGCCAGCAGCCAGCGTCGGGGAGGGGAGACCCAGTACTTC.

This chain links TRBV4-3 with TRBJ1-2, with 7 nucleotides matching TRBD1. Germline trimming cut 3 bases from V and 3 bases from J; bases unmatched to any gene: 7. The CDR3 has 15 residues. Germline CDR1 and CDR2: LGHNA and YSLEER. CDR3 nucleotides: TGCGCCAGCAGCCACCGACAGGGATTCGACTATGGCTACACCTTC. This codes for CASSHRQGFDYGYTF.

CDR3 in DNA: TGTGCCATCAGGGGACAGGGCAACAATCAGCCCCAGCATTTT. Its translation: CAIRGQGNNQPQHF. The chain has TRBV10-3 and TRBJ1-5, with TRBD1 matching over 9 bases. J was trimmed by 3 bases and V by 6 bases; bases with no gene match: 3. This CDR3 comprises 14 residues. Germline CDR1 and CDR2: ENHRY and SYGVKD.